The 27 T cell receptor beta chains below come from one sample, sequenced in a study of response to subunit inactivated influenza vaccine (dated by TCRdb to the late 2010s). Libraries were constructed by RT-PCR. Data came from an Illumina HiSeq 2500. Starting from the raw public reads, TCRdb applied fastp trimming at Q25, assembled clones with MiXCR and retained in-frame beta chains. Each CDR3 protein gets just one entry, which takes the most common genes and DNA from the rows behind it. Counted in this sample were approximately 290,000 distinct CDR3 sequences; approximately 21% of them appeared once. In total, the top ten clones hold about a tenth of the sample. The material sequenced was PBMCs from blood, taken less than 22 months after vaccination. Every receptor here comes from a man aged 50 to 69 who received an inactivated influenza vaccine. Donor details come from another sample of the same person, matched by shared clones.

In its sample, this clonotype was seen a few times. The V gene is TRBV15, the J gene TRBJ2-3; weak D call: TRBD2 (6 bases). V was trimmed by 4 bases and J by 10 bases, leaving 12 bases between them. The CDR3 has 12 residues. The germline V gene has CDR1 LNHNV and CDR2 YYDKDF (reference sequence). DNA for the CDR3: TGTGCCACCAGCACGGGACTCTTGGCGCAGTATTTT. This gives the protein CATSTGLLAQYF.

This clonotype turned up a few times. The chain combines TRBV6-1 with TRBJ1-2; D possibly corresponds to TRBD1 (6 bases). Germline loops: CDR1 MNHNS, CDR2 SASEGT. CDR3 length: 16 residues. The V gene lost 4 bases and the J gene lost 4 bases, with 19 bases spanning the gap. CDR3 bases: TGTGCCAGCAGTGCAACCGGGACACGGTTTCCCTATGGCTACACCTTC. This encodes CASSATGTRFPYGYTF.

About this clonotype itself: This CDR3 is missing its conserved last phenylalanine or tryptophan, likely due to a read error. The rearrangement uses TRBV29-1 and TRBJ1-6; 9 bases are shared with TRBD1. Germline V CDR1 and CDR2: SQVTM, ANQGSEA. Trimming took 7 bases from V and 5 from J; bases not matched to a gene: 15. The CDR3 is 17 residues long. The CDR3 nucleotides are TGCAGCGGAAGGACTCGGGACAGGGATATCGATAATTCACCCCTCCACCTT. Translated: CSGRTRDRDIDNSPLHL.

This clonotype was found many times. The chain joins TRBV3-1 to TRBJ1-2; tentatively, D is TRBD1 (5 bases). Trimming shortened V by 3 bases and J by 1 base, and 18 bases separated the two germline ends. The CDR3 totals 17 residues. From germline, CDR1 is LGHDT and CDR2 YNNKEL (reference sequence). CDR3 nucleotides: TGTGCCAGCAGCCACCGACCACAGGCTGATTTTAACTATGGCTACACCTTC. This codes for CASSHRPQADFNYGYTF.

This clonotype has more than one count but fewer than ten. This sequence joins TRBV20-1 and TRBJ1-1; 7 positions agree with TRBD1. V gave up 7 bases and J gave up 8 bases; unmatched junction bases: 7. Looked up from germline, CDR1 is DFQATT and CDR2 is SNEGSKA (reference sequence). The CDR3 is 11 amino acids. The DNA for the CDR3 is TGCAGTGAGAAGGGACAGTCCGAAGCTTTCTTT. It yields the protein CSEKGQSEAFF.

This chain connects TRBV7-6 to TRBJ2-1, with TRBD1 matching 7 bases. Per the germline V gene, CDR1 is SGHVS and CDR2 is FNYEAQ. The CDR3 spans 16 residues. With 1 base clipped from V and 5 bases from J, the junction kept 8 bases outside the gene matches. The CDR3 sequence: CASSLGGRQGHNEQFF. The CDR3, as DNA: TGTGCCAGCAGCTTAGGCGGGCGACAGGGTCACAATGAGCAGTTCTTC.

J is TRBJ2-1 and V is TRBV6-1, with 15 bases that match TRBD2. The CDR3 has 14 residues. Germline values: CDR1 MNHNS, CDR2 SASEGT. The trim removed 7 bases at V and 9 bases at J, leaving 4 bases unmatched. CDR3 coding DNA: TGTGCCAGCAAGAAGGGACTAGCGGGGGGTGAGCAGTTCTTC. It specifies CASKKGLAGGEQFF.

The table lists this clonotype with a few counts. The chain joins TRBV20-1 to TRBJ2-1; D ambiguous. The length of the CDR3 is 13 residues. Deletions cut 0 bases from V and 8 bases from J, with 11 bases between. In germline, CDR1 is DFQATT, CDR2 SNEGSKA (reference sequence). The CDR3 sequence: CSARELGGDEQFF. CDR3 bases: TGCAGTGCTAGAGAATTAGGTGGCGATGAGCAGTTCTTC.

This clonotype was found many times. V gene TRBV4-1 combines with J gene TRBJ1-2; TRBD1 might be the D (5 bases). The CDR3 runs 14 residues. The ends were cut back, 4 bases at V and 2 bases at J, with 11 bases in the middle. The germline V gene has CDR1 MGHRA and CDR2 YSYEKL. CDR3 amino acids: CASSRPGLNYGYTF. DNA for the CDR3: TGCGCCAGCAGCCGGCCGGGGCTCAACTATGGCTACACCTTC.

The J gene is TRBJ1-5, the V gene TRBV12-3 or TRBV12-4; D call uncertain. The V gene lost 1 base and the J gene lost 4 bases, with 14 bases spanning the gap. The CDR3 extends over 16 amino acids. CDR3: CASSLGQGNGNQPQHF. CDR3 DNA sequence: TGTGCCAGCAGTTTAGGCCAAGGAAATGGAAATCAGCCCCAGCATTTT.

This clonotype was seen a handful of times. The V gene is TRBV5-1, the J gene TRBJ2-3, with D maybe TRBD1 (5 bases). Germline V gene data show CDR1 as SGHRS and CDR2 as YFSETQ. V was shortened by 0 bases and J by 2 bases, with 10 bases between the two germline ends. This CDR3 contains 15 residues. Written as DNA, the CDR3 is TGCGCCAGCAGCTTGGTCGACAGAGACACAGATACGCAGTATTTT. This codes for CASSLVDRDTDTQYF.

This clonotype showed up just a few times. The chain links TRBV12-3 or TRBV12-4 to TRBJ1-1, with D possibly being TRBD1 (6 bases). Trimming shortened V by 5 bases and J by 0 bases, and 13 bases separated the two germline ends. The CDR3 extends over 15 amino acids. The CDR3 here is CASSPRGTLNTEAFF. Written as DNA, the CDR3 is TGTGCCAGCAGTCCCCGTGGGACACTGAACACTGAAGCTTTCTTT.

V gene TRBV19 combines with J gene TRBJ2-1, with a possible D match to TRBD2 (6 bases). With 1 base removed from V and 16 bases from J, the gap between germline ends came to 11 bases. Germline CDR1 is LNHDA and CDR2 is SQIVND (reference sequence). The CDR3 covers 11 residues. The CDR3 sequence: CASSIGGLSFF. In DNA form, the CDR3 reads TGTGCCAGTAGTATAGGGGGACTCTCTTTCTTC.

At least ten counts were recorded for this clonotype. The CDR3 loop reads CATSRENRVGDQPQHF. CDR3 nucleotides: TGTGCCACCAGCAGAGAAAATAGGGTTGGGGATCAGCCCCAGCATTTT. J is TRBJ1-5 and V is TRBV15; D gene unclear. V dropped 0 bases and J dropped 5 bases, with 14 bases sitting between them. CDR1 is LNHNV and CDR2 is YYDKDF in the germline V gene (reference sequence). This CDR3 contains 16 residues.

J is TRBJ2-3 and V is TRBV20-1, with D tentatively TRBD2 (6 bases). V was cut by 3 bases and J by 1 base, with 20 bases left in between. The CDR3 totals 17 residues. CDR1 and CDR2 (germline): DFQATT, SNEGSKA (reference sequence). The DNA of the CDR3 is TGCAGTGCTAGGTCCGGTTCGGCTAGCGAGTGCACAGATACGCAGTATTTT. Amino acid sequence: CSARSGSASECTDTQYF.

The chain combines TRBV20-1 with TRBJ2-1, with D unclear. Looked up from germline, CDR1 is DFQATT and CDR2 is SNEGSKA (reference sequence). The CDR3 is 10 amino acids. V lost 5 bases and J 7 bases, leaving 6 bases between the germline ends. The DNA of the CDR3 is TGCAGTGCTGGCCCGAATGAGCAGTTCTTC. Translating gives CSAGPNEQFF.

This clonotype came up many times. CDR3 sequence: CSVWTATNYGYTF. In nucleotides, the CDR3 is TGCAGTGTCTGGACAGCGACTAACTATGGCTACACCTTC. The chain has TRBV20-1 and TRBJ1-2; D might be TRBD1 (6 bases). This CDR3 has 13 amino acids. With 7 bases removed from V and 0 bases from J, the gap between germline ends came to 12 bases. Germline V lookup: CDR1 DFQATT, CDR2 SNEGSKA (reference sequence).

This clonotype was counted between two and nine times. V and J are TRBV9 and TRBJ2-1; no definite D call. The germline gives CDR1 SGDLS, CDR2 YYNGEE. CDR3 size: 13 residues. Between the trimmed V and J ends, which lost 1 base and 3 bases, there was a span of 5 bases. This CDR3 is CASSVSGYNEQFF. The CDR3, as DNA: TGTGCCAGCAGCGTATCTGGCTACAATGAGCAGTTCTTC.

The chain uses TRBV29-1 and TRBJ2-5; either TRBD1 or TRBD2 may supply D (5 bases each). Trimming took off 6 bases at V and 4 bases at J, with 21 bases between the two ends. There are 15 residues in the CDR3. The germline V gene encodes CDR1 SQVTM and CDR2 ANQGSEA. In DNA form, the CDR3 reads TGCAGCGTGGGGGAAGGGTACATTGCGGGAGAGACCCAGTACTTC. Translated, it gives CSVGEGYIAGETQYF. The entire variable domain, with the rest obtained from reference TRBV29-1 and TRBJ2-5, is as follows: SAVISQKPSRDICQRGTSLTIQCQVDSQVTMMFWYRQQPGQSLTLIATANQGSEATYESGFVIDKFPISRPNLTFSTLTVSNMSPEDSSIYLCSVGEGYIAGETQYFGPGTRLLVL.

CDR3 nucleotides: TGTGCCAGCAGCCCGGCCGGTGGGGGGGCGCCGGGAAACACCATATATTTT. It specifies CASSPAGGGAPGNTIYF. The rearrangement uses TRBV9 and TRBJ1-3, with a weak D call TRBD1 (6 bases). The CDR3 is 17 residues long. Between the trimmed V and J ends, which lost 4 bases and 4 bases, there was a span of 21 bases. CDR1 and CDR2 (germline): SGDLS, YYNGEE.

This chain links TRBV12-3 or TRBV12-4 with TRBJ2-3, with TRBD2 matching 7 bases. With 2 bases clipped from V and 6 bases from J, the junction kept 8 bases outside the gene matches. This CDR3 is 15 amino acids long. The CDR3 DNA is TGTGCCAGCAGTTTATCTGGACTCGGGGGGGATACGCAGTATTTT. Translating it yields CASSLSGLGGDTQYF.

The V and J genes are TRBV12-3 or TRBV12-4 and TRBJ1-6; tentative D call: TRBD1 (6 bases). Trimming took 4 bases from V and 10 from J, leaving 11 bases between them. This CDR3 has 13 residues. CDR3 bases: TGTGCCAGCAGTTATTGGGGGCAGTCACCCCTCCACTTT. This gives the protein CASSYWGQSPLHF.

This clonotype occurred many times. CDR3 amino acids: CASSYSFADNQPQHF. The CDR3 nucleotides are TGTGCCAGCAGTTACTCGTTCGCAGACAATCAGCCCCAGCATTTT. This sequence joins TRBV6-5 and TRBJ1-5; no definite D call. The CDR3 is 15 amino acids. Deletions cut 0 bases from V and 3 bases from J, with 9 bases between. The germline CDR1 and CDR2 sequences are MNHEY and SVGAGI.

This clonotype was picked up a small number of times. V and J are TRBV5-1 and TRBJ1-3; D not resolved. Trimming removed 0 bases at V and 0 bases at J, with 10 bases between. The germline V gene encodes CDR1 SGHRS and CDR2 YFSETQ. The CDR3 runs 16 residues. The CDR3 sequence: CASSLDLGRSGNTIYF. The CDR3 nucleotides read TGCGCCAGCAGCTTGGATCTGGGTCGCTCTGGAAACACCATATATTTT.

V is TRBV7-9 and J is TRBJ1-3, with no clear D. V gave up 5 bases and J gave up 3 bases, with 5 bases separating them. Per the germline V gene, CDR1 is SEHNR and CDR2 is FQNEAQ (reference sequence). This CDR3 comprises 12 residues. CDR3 sequence (DNA): TGTGCCAGCAGCCCGAATGGAAACACCATATATTTT. Translated, it gives CASSPNGNTIYF. Full variable domain (missing parts from reference TRBV7-9 and TRBJ1-3): DTGVSQNPRHKITKRGQNVTFRCDPISEHNRLYWYRQTLGQGPEFLTYFQNEAQLEKSRLLSDRFSAERPKGSFSTLEIQRTEQGDSAMYLCASSPNGNTIYFGEGSWLTVV.

In this sample, this clonotype turned up a few times. The chain employs TRBV4-3 and TRBJ1-4; 9 positions agree with TRBD1. The CDR3 is made up of 14 amino acids. The germline gives CDR1 LGHNA, CDR2 YSLEER. The junction had 3 bases not matched to a gene; V was cut back by 3 bases and J by 7 bases. CDR3 sequence: CASSQGQGPEKLFF. The CDR3 DNA follows: TGCGCCAGCAGCCAGGGACAGGGACCTGAAAAACTGTTTTTT.

The chain uses TRBV25-1 and TRBJ2-7; no firm D call. The CDR3 spans 10 residues. The germline gives CDR1 MGHDK, CDR2 SYGVNS. The V end was cut by 5 bases, the J end by 6 bases, with 5 bases between. As DNA, the CDR3 is TGTGCCAGCAGTTTTAGCGAGCAGTACTTC. It encodes CASSFSEQYF.